Included here is one T cell receptor (beta chain) sequence, with context. This record belongs to a study of shared clonotypes between healthy human individuals. Some clones are missing from TCRdb's copy, which holds only in-frame ones; the method was immunoSEQ multiplex PCR. The sample has over 400,000 clones, more than 95% seen once; the top ten hold about 0.059%. The V gene end was trimmed by 5 bases and the J gene end by 7 bases; junction bases not matched to a gene: 12. In germline, CDR1 is LNHNV, CDR2 YYDKDF (reference sequence). The CDR3 length is 16 residues. Sequencing was performed on naive CD4+ T cells sorted from blood. The subset was: CD45RA+ positively selected. The receptor was isolated from a woman between 25 and 40 years old in good health. The chain couples TRBV15 to TRBJ2-1, with 9 bases lining up with TRBD2. The CDR3 here is CATSLRVSGRRNEQFF. In DNA form, the CDR3 reads TGTGCCACCAGCCTAAGGGTTAGCGGGAGAAGGAATGAGCAGTTCTTC.